The clone carrying this TCR beta chain was seen a handful of times. The target antigen is unknown. The ends lost 2 bases at V and 4 bases at J; junction bases unmatched: 4. The CDR3 spans 14 residues. Germline values: CDR1 SEHNR, CDR2 FQNEAQ (reference sequence). These data originate in a study of beta chain features in type 1 diabetes. Broader study findings: For Type 1 diabetes patients, all four CD4+ subsets carried TCRB CDR3s that were moderately but significantly shorter. More deletions and fewer insertions at VDJ junctions were found in patients with type 1 diabetes.

Expressed TCRB transcripts were sequenced after all isolated RNA was converted to cDNA. TCRdb keeps only in-frame clones here, not all; method: immunoSEQ multiplex PCR. The sample records roughly 700,000 clones, roughly 12% being singletons. This receptor was obtained from a young man with type 1 diabetes. The chain carries TRBV7-9 and TRBJ2-7; 8 nucleotides line up with TRBD1. Sequenced: naive CD4+ T cells from blood. CDR3 protein: CASSLSGGLYEQYF. The CDR3 DNA follows: TGTGCCAGCAGCTTATCAGGGGGCCTATACGAGCAGTACTTC.